There are a few counts of the clone carrying this T cell receptor beta chain. The antigen is not known. The second PCR ran about 6 to 12 cycles with a sample-barcoded 5' primer and J-beta primers. CDR3-containing paired-end reads numbered at least 2.5 million in each sample. TCRdb reanalysed the 5' RACE reads using MiXCR and keeps one entry per CDR3 protein. The data show a few hundred thousand distinct CDR3 sequences, about half seen once. Total RNA was isolated from each sample in quantities of at least 6 micrograms. These data come from a study of blood T cells in healthy people across ages. The V and J ends lost 3 bases and 4 bases, in that order; junction bases with no gene match: 10. CDR3 length equals 16 residues. The germline V gene has CDR1 SGHTA and CDR2 FQGNSA. The study's findings and limits: It was the long-lived donors that had more naive CD4+ cells and higher diversity than aged donors. Diversity figures based on one million T cells were deemed too low.

The chain joins TRBV7-2 to TRBJ1-2, with 8 bases that match TRBD1. What was sequenced was blood. The receptor comes from a man between 60 and 75 years old in good health. In nucleotides, the CDR3 is TGTGCCAGCAGCTTGCCGGGGGCGGACAGGGTCTATGGCTACACCTTC. Translating gives CASSLPGADRVYGYTF.